Below are 9 T cell receptor beta chains sequenced from a single sample in a study of spatial heterogeneity in lung cancer. One entry per CDR3 protein results from TCRdb running MiXCR on the 5' RACE reads. This table has roughly 80,000 distinct CDR3 sequences, over 10% appearing once. The time point: sample taken at primary tumor resection. Unsorted samples of tumor, nontumor lung or frozen PBMC had their whole RNA sequenced. The source was PBMCs, collected at surgery. The source of these receptors is a male donor with early-stage non-small cell lung cancer.

V is TRBV29-1 and J is TRBJ2-1; 8 bases align to TRBD2. Per germline, CDR1 SQVTM and CDR2 ANQGSEA. Unmatched junction bases numbered 9, after V lost 7 bases and J lost 1 base. This CDR3 has 15 residues. The CDR3 is CSEMAGRGSYNEQFF. CDR3 nucleotides: TGCAGCGAAATGGCCGGGAGGGGATCCTACAATGAGCAGTTCTTC.

This rearrangement joins TRBV12-3 or TRBV12-4 to TRBJ1-1, with D perhaps TRBD1 (5 bases). V shed 4 bases and J shed 4 bases, with 10 bases lying between them. This CDR3 region has 13 residues. CDR3 bases: TGTGCCAGCAGTTACCGGGACCGCACTGAAGCTTTCTTT. Translating gives CASSYRDRTEAFF.

J is TRBJ2-6 and V is TRBV19; D remains ambiguous. The germline V gene has CDR1 LNHDA and CDR2 SQIVND (reference sequence). With 11 bases removed from V and 4 bases from J, the gap between germline ends came to 15 bases. The CDR3 is 14 amino acids. CDR3 loop: CASKTGSGANVLTF. In nucleotides, the CDR3 is TGTGCCTCCAAAACGGGTAGCGGGGCCAACGTCCTGACTTTC. Combining the CDR3 with reference TRBV19 and TRBJ2-6 gives the whole variable domain DGGITQSPKYLFRKEGQNVTLSCEQNLNHDAMYWYRQDPGQGLRLIYYSQIVNDFQKGDIAEGYSVSREKKESFPLTVTSAQKNPTAFYLCASKTGSGANVLTFGAGSRLTVL.

A few counts support this clonotype. The rearrangement joins TRBV19 to TRBJ2-6, with TRBD2 as a possible D gene (6 bases). Trimming stripped 9 bases from V and 2 bases from J, with 17 bases between. Germline V CDR1 and CDR2: LNHDA, SQIVND (reference sequence). CDR3 length: 16 residues. This CDR3 is CASQRTGGAGANVLTF. The CDR3 DNA follows: TGTGCCAGCCAGAGGACCGGGGGAGCTGGGGCCAACGTCCTGACTTTC. The full variable domain, in which reference TRBV19 and TRBJ2-6 provide the parts outside the CDR3, is DGGITQSPKYLFRKEGQNVTLSCEQNLNHDAMYWYRQDPGQGLRLIYYSQIVNDFQKGDIAEGYSVSREKKESFPLTVTSAQKNPTAFYLCASQRTGGAGANVLTFGAGSRLTVL.

In this sample, this clonotype turned up a few times. V usage is TRBV11-2 and J usage is TRBJ2-2; D may be TRBD2 (6 bases). Trimming cost V 5 bases and J 8 bases, with 12 bases left between them. Germline values: CDR1 SGHAT, CDR2 FQNNGV. The length of the CDR3 is 13 residues. The CDR3 DNA reads as TGTGCCAGCAGCCCGGGAGTAGCGGGGGAGCTGTTTTTT. Amino acid sequence: CASSPGVAGELFF.

This chain links TRBV6-2 or TRBV6-3 with TRBJ2-2, with 7 bases that match TRBD1. The germline gives CDR1 MNHEY, CDR2 SVGEGT. The CDR3 runs to 15 residues. With V trimmed by 8 bases and J by 2 bases, 8 bases remained unmatched. The DNA for the CDR3 is TGTGCCAGCTACCATGGGACAGCTAACACCGGGGAGCTGTTTTTT. Its protein is CASYHGTANTGELFF.

The CDR3 region has the DNA TGTGCCAGCAGCTTACTTACCACGGGAGCAGCAGATACGCAGTATTTT. Protein sequence: CASSLLTTGAADTQYF. The V gene is TRBV7-3, the J gene TRBJ2-3; possible D gene TRBD2, 6 bases. From germline, CDR1 is SGHTA and CDR2 FQGTGA. The CDR3 covers 16 residues. V lost 2 bases, J lost 4 bases, and 16 bases lay in between.

The V gene is TRBV7-7, the J gene TRBJ2-4, with D possibly TRBD2 on 5 matching bases. Between the trimmed V and J ends, which lost 2 bases and 4 bases, there was a span of 12 bases. Germline CDR1 reads SSHAT; CDR2 reads FNYEAQ (reference sequence). This CDR3 region has 15 residues. The CDR3 sequence: CASSLFGDPKNIQYF. The CDR3, as DNA: TGTGCCAGCAGCTTATTCGGGGATCCGAAAAACATTCAGTACTTC. Full variable domain (rest looked up from reference TRBV7-7 and TRBJ2-4): GAGVSQSPRYKVTKRGQDVTLRCDPISSHATLYWYQQALGQGPEFLTYFNYEAQPDKSGLPSDRFSAERPEGSISTLTIQRTEQRDSAMYRCASSLFGDPKNIQYFGAGTRLSVL.

Here the CDR3 reads CASSTLDDPGSEQYF. CDR3 bases: TGTGCCAGTAGTACCCTCGACGACCCGGGATCCGAGCAGTACTTC. The chain uses TRBV19 and TRBJ2-7; D may be TRBD2 (5 bases). Germline V gene lookup returns CDR1 LNHDA and CDR2 SQIVND (reference sequence). The CDR3 sequence is 15 residues long. Trimming shortened V by 4 bases and J by 6 bases, and 19 bases separated the two germline ends.